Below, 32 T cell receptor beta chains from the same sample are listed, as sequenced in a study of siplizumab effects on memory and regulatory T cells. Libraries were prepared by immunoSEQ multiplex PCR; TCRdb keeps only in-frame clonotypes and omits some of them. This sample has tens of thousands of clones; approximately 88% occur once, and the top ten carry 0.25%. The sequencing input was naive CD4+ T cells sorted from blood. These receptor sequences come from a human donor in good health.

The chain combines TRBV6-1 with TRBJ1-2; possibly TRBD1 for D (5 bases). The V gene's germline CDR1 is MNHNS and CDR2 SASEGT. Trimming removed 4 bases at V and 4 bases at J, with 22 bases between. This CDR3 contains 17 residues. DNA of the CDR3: TGTGCCAGCAGTGTTACCAGGGTGCCGATCTTCGCCTATGGCTACACCTTC. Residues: CASSVTRVPIFAYGYTF.

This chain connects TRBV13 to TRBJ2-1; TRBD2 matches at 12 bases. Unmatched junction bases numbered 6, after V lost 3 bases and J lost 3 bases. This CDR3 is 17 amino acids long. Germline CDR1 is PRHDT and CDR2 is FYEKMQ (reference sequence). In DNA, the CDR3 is TGTGCCAGCAGCTTCCGACTAGCGGGAGCGCACTACAATGAGCAGTTCTTC. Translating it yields CASSFRLAGAHYNEQFF.

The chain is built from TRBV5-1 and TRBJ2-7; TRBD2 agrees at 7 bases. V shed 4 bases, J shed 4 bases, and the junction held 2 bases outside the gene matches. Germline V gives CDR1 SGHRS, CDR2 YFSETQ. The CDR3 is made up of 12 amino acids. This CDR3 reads CASSPSGYEQYF. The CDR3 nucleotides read TGCGCCAGCAGCCCTAGCGGTTACGAGCAGTACTTC.

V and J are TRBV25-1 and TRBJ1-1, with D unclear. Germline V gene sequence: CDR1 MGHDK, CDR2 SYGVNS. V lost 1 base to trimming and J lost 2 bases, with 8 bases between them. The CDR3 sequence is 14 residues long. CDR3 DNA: TGTGCCAGCAGTGAATTAAAGGGAAACACTGAAGCTTTCTTT. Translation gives CASSELKGNTEAFF.

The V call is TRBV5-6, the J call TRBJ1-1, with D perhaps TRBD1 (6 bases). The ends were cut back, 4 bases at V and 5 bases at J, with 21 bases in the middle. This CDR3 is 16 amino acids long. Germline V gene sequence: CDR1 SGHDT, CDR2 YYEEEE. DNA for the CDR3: TGTGCCAGCAGCCGGGGGCGAAGGGGTTCGGGAACTGAAGCTTTCTTT. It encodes CASSRGRRGSGTEAFF.

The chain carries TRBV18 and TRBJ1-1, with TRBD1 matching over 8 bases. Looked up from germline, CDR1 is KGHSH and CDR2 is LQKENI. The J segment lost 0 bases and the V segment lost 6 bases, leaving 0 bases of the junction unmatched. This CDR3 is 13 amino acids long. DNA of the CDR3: TGTGCCAGCTCGGGACAGGTGAACACTGAAGCTTTCTTT. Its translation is CASSGQVNTEAFF.

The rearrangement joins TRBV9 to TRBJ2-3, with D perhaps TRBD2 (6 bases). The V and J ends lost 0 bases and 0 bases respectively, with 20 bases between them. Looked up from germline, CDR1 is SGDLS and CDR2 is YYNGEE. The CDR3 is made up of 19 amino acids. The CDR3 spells CASSVATGAVGTSTDTQYF. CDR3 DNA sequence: TGTGCCAGCAGCGTAGCTACTGGAGCGGTTGGGACTAGCACAGATACGCAGTATTTT.

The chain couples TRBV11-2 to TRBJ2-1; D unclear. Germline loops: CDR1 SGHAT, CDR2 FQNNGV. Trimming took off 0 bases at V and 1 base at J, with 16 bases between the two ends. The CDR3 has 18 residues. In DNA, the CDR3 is TGTGCCAGCAGCTTAGAGGGTTTAATGACGACTTCCTACAATGAGCAGTTCTTC. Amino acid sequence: CASSLEGLMTTSYNEQFF.

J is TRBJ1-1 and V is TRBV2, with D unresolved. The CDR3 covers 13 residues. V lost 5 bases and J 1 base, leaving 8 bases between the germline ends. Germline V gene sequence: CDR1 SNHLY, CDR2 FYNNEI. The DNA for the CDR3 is TGTGCCAGCAGTTCGCACCCGAACACTGAAGCTTTCTTT. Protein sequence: CASSSHPNTEAFF.

CDR3 in DNA: TGTGCCAGCAGTTACTCCAGCGGGGGGGCCTACGAGCAGTACTTC. Its protein product is CASSYSSGGAYEQYF. V is TRBV6-6 and J is TRBJ2-7, with 10 bases that match TRBD2. The CDR3 is 15 amino acids. Germline assignment: CDR1 MNHNY and CDR2 SVGAGI (reference sequence). The J segment lost 2 bases and the V segment lost 0 bases, leaving 1 base of the junction unmatched.

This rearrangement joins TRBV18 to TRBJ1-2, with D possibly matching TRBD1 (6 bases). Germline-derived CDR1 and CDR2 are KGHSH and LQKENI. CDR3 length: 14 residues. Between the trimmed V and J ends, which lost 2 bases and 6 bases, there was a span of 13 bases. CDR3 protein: CASSPAGRDNGYTF. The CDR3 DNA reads TGTGCCAGCTCACCAGCCGGCAGGGACAATGGCTACACCTTC.

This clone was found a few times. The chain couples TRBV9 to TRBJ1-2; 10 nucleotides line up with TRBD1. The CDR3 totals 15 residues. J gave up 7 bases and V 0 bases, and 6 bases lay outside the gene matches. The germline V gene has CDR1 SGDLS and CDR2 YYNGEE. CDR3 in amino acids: CASSVETGGIGGYTF. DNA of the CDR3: TGTGCCAGCAGCGTAGAGACAGGGGGCATTGGTGGCTACACCTTC.

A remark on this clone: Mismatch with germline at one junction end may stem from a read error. The CDR3 region is CATSREDLPSSRANVLTF. For the CDR3, the DNA is TGTGCCACCAGCAGGGAGGACTTACCGAGCTCTAGGGCCAACGTCCTGACTTTC. This rearrangement joins TRBV15 to TRBJ2-6; a possible D gene is TRBD2 (5 bases). Germline-derived CDR1 and CDR2 are LNHNV and YYDKDF (reference sequence). The CDR3 is 18 amino acids.

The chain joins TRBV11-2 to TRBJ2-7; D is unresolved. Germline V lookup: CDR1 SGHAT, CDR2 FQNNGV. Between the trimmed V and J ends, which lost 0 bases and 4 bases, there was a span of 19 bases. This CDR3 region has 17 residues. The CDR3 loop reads CASSLDPSSRTGYEQYF. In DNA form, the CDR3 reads TGTGCCAGCAGCTTAGATCCTTCGAGCAGGACGGGTTACGAGCAGTACTTC.

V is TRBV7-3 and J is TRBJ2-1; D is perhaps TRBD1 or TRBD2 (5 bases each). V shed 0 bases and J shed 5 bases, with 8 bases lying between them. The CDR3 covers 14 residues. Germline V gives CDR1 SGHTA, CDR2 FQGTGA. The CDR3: CASSLTRDHNEQFF. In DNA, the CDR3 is TGTGCCAGCAGCTTAACGAGGGACCACAATGAGCAGTTCTTC.

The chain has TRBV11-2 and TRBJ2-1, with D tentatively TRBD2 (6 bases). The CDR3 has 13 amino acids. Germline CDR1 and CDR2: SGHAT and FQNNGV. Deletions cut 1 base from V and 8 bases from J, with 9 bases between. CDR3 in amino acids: CASSLAGSHEQFF. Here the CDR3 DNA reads TGTGCCAGCAGCTTAGCCGGGAGCCATGAGCAGTTCTTC.

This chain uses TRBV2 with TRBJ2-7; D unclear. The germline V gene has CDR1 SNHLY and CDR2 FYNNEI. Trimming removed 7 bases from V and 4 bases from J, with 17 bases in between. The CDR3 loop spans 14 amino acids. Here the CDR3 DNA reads TGTGCCAGCAATCCAGACCCGGCCGGGTACGAGCAGTACTTC. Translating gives CASNPDPAGYEQYF.

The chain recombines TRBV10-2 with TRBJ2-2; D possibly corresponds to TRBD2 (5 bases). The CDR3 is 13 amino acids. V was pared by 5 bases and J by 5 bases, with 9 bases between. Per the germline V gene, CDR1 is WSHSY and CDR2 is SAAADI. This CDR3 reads CASSTSGTGELFF. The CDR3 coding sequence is TGCGCCAGCAGTACTAGTGGGACCGGGGAGCTGTTTTTT.

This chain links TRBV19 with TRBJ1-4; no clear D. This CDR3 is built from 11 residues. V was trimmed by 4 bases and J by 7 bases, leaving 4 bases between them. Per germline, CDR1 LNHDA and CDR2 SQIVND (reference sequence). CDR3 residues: CASSRSEKLFF. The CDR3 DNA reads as TGTGCCAGTAGTAGGAGTGAAAAACTGTTTTTT.

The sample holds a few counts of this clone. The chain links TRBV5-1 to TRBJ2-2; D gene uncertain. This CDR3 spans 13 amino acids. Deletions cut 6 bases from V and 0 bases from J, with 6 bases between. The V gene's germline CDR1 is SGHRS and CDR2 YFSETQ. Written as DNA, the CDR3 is TGCGCCAGCATCCCCCCGAACACCGGGGAGCTGTTTTTT. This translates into CASIPPNTGELFF.

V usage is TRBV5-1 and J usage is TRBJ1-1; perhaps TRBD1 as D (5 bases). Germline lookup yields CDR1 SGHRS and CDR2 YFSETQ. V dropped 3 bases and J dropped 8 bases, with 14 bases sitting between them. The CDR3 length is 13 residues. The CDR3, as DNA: TGCGCCAGCAGCTGGGGCGGTGGGAGCGAAGCTTTCTTT. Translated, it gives CASSWGGGSEAFF. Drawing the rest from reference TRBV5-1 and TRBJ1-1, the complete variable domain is KAGVTQTPRYLIKTRGQQVTLSCSPISGHRSVSWYQQTPGQGLQFLFEYFSETQRNKGNFPGRFSGRQFSNSRSEMNVSTLELGDSALYLCASSWGGGSEAFFGQGTRLTVV.

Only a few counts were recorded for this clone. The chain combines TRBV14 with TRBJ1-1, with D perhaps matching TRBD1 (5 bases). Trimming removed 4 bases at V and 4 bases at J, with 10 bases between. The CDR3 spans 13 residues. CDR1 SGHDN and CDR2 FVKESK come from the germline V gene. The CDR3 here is CASSLYGGTEAFF. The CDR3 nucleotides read TGTGCCAGCAGCCTATACGGGGGCACTGAAGCTTTCTTT.

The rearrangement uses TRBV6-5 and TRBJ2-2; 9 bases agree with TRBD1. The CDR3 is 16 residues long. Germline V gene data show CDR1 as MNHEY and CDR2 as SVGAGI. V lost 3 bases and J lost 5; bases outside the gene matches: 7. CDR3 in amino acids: CASSYGGQGRTGELFF. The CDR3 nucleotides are TGTGCCAGCAGTTATGGTGGACAGGGGAGAACCGGGGAGCTGTTTTTT.

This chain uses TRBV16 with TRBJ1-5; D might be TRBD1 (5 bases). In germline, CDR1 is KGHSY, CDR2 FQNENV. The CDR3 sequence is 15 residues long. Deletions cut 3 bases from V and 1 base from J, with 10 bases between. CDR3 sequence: CASSQSPGSNQPQHF. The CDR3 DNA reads TGTGCCAGCAGCCAGTCCCCAGGGAGCAATCAGCCCCAGCATTTT.

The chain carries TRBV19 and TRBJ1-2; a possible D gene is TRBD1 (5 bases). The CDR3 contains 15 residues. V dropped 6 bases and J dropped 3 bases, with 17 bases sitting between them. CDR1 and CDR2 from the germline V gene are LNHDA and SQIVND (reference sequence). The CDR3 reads CASSILDQGHYGYTF. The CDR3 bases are TGTGCCAGTAGCATTTTGGACCAGGGACACTATGGCTACACCTTC. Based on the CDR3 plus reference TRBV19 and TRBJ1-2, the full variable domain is DGGITQSPKYLFRKEGQNVTLSCEQNLNHDAMYWYRQDPGQGLRLIYYSQIVNDFQKGDIAEGYSVSREKKESFPLTVTSAQKNPTAFYLCASSILDQGHYGYTFGSGTRLTVV.

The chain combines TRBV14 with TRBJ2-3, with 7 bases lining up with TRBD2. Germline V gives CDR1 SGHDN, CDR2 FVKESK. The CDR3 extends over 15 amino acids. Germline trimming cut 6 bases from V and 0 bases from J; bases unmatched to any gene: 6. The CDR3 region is CASRPSGTSTDTQYF. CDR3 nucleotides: TGTGCCAGCAGGCCTAGCGGTACTAGCACAGATACGCAGTATTTT.

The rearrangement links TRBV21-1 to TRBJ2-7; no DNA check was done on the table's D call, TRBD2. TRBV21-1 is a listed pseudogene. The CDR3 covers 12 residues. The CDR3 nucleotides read TGTGCCTGGACTAGCGGGTCCTACGAGCAGTACTTC. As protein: CAWTSGSYEQYF.

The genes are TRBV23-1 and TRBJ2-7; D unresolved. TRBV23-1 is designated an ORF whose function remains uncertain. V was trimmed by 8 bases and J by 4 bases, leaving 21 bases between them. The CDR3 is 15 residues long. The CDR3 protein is CASCSRISPLYEQYF. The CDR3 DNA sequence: TGCGCCAGCTGTTCTAGAATTTCCCCTTTGTACGAGCAGTACTTC.

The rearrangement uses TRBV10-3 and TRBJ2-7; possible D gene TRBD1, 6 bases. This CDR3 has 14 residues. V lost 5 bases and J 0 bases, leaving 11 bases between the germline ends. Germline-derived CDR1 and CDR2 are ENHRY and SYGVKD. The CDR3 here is CAISSGTLSYEQYF. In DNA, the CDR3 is TGTGCCATCAGTTCCGGGACACTCTCCTACGAGCAGTACTTC.

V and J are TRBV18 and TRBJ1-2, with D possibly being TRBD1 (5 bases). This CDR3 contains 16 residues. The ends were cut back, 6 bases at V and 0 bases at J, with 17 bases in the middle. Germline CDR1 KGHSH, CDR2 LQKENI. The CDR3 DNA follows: TGTGCCAGCTCGCTTCTAGACAGCCGATCTAACTATGGCTACACCTTC. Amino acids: CASSLLDSRSNYGYTF.

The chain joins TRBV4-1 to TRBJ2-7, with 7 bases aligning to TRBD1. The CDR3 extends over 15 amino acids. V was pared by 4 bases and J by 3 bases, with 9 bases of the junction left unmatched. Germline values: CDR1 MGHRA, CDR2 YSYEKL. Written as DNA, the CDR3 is TGCGCCAGCAGCCTTAGGCCGGGACAGAACTACGAGCAGTACTTC. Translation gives CASSLRPGQNYEQYF.

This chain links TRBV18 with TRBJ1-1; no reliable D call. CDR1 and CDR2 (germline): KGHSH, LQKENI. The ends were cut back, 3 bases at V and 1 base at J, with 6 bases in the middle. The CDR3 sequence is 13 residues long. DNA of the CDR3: TGTGCCAGCTCACCTGGGGAGAACACTGAAGCTTTCTTT. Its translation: CASSPGENTEAFF.